This TCR beta chain was documented in a study of T cell responses to AZD1222 COVID-19 vaccine. The CDR3 runs to 13 residues. Germline V gives CDR1 SQVTM, CDR2 ANQGSEA. Deletions cut 7 bases from V and 0 bases from J, with 12 bases between. Findings and caveats of the study: Mostly white British, mostly female donors; authors suggested clonal diversity may be underestimated. After two AZD1222 doses, spike-specific TCR breadth and depth rose versus day 0.

Repertoires were generated with immunoSEQ multiplex PCR, while TCRdb's copy carries only in-frame clones and drops some. The sample includes about 200,000 clones, around 93% seen only once; the top ten take over 0.95%. With regard to this clone: Antigen specificity is unknown.

The material sequenced was peripheral blood, taken 28 days after the second AZD1222 dose. The chain employs TRBV29-1 and TRBJ1-1; D not resolved. The sequence was collected from an adult who received the AZD1222 COVID-19 vaccine. CDR3 sequence reads: CSAPGDLNTEAFF. DNA of the CDR3: TGCAGCGCACCCGGAGATCTGAACACTGAAGCTTTCTTT.